The rows below give T cell receptor beta chains drawn from one sample of a study of blood T cells in healthy people across ages. TCRdb analysed the 5' RACE reads with MiXCR anew, one entry per CDR3 protein. The sample has around 1.5 million distinct CDR3 sequences, approximately 63% seen once. The specimen sequenced was blood. The receptors originated from a man aged 18-30 years in good health. The CDR3 runs from the conserved cysteine through the conserved F or W. Fields, in order: D gene, J gene, V gene, clone size, CDR3 DNA, CDR3 protein. D genes are given only for firm matches. The size field is filled for only some rows; it gives once, few, many or a size class.

D gene: TRBD1
J gene: TRBJ1-1
V gene: TRBV3-1
clone size: NA
CDR3 DNA: TGTGCCAGCGGTAAGGGACAGGGACTCCATGAAGCTTTCTTT
CDR3 protein: CASGKGQGLHEAFF

D gene: TRBD1
J gene: TRBJ2-5
V gene: TRBV5-1
clone size: NA
CDR3 DNA: TGCGCCAGCAGCCGGAGGGACAGGATGGAGACCCAGTACTTC
CDR3 protein: CASSRRDRMETQYF

D gene: NA
J gene: TRBJ2-1
V gene: TRBV6-6
clone size: NA
CDR3 DNA: TGTGCCAGCAGTCCCCAACGGGTGCAGTTCTTC
CDR3 protein: CASSPQRVQFF

D gene: TRBD1
J gene: TRBJ2-1
V gene: TRBV6-5
clone size: few
CDR3 DNA: TGTGCCAGCAGTCACCCGGGACAGGGGGCATACAATGAGCAGTTCTTC
CDR3 protein: CASSHPGQGAYNEQFF

D gene: NA
J gene: TRBJ1-1
V gene: TRBV4-3
clone size: NA
CDR3 DNA: TGCGCCAGCAGCCAAGAAGTCTGGAGCCCAGAAGCTTTCTTT
CDR3 protein: CASSQEVWSPEAFF

D gene: TRBD2
J gene: TRBJ2-1
V gene: TRBV10-1
clone size: NA
CDR3 DNA: TGCGCCAGCAGTGGAGGGGGTATTAGCGGGAGGCCATACAATGAGCAGTTCTTC
CDR3 protein: CASSGGGISGRPYNEQFF

D gene: NA
J gene: TRBJ1-2
V gene: TRBV7-2
clone size: few
CDR3 DNA: TGTGCCAGCAGCCAACCAGGGTTTTATGGCTACACCTTC
CDR3 protein: CASSQPGFYGYTF

D gene: TRBD2
J gene: TRBJ2-2
V gene: TRBV2
clone size: NA
CDR3 DNA: TGTGCCAGCAGTCCCCATGGCGGGAGGAACACCGGGGAGCTGTTTTTT
CDR3 protein: CASSPHGGRNTGELFF

D gene: NA
J gene: TRBJ2-3
V gene: TRBV11-2
clone size: few
CDR3 DNA: TGTGCCAGCAGCTATGGGCGGGGTACAGATACGCAGTATTTT
CDR3 protein: CASSYGRGTDTQYF

D gene: TRBD2
J gene: TRBJ2-1
V gene: TRBV5-1
clone size: NA
CDR3 DNA: TGCGCCAGCAGCGTCCCTAGCGGACGGTACAATGAGCGGTTCTTC
CDR3 protein: CASSVPSGRYNERFF

D gene: NA
J gene: TRBJ1-2
V gene: TRBV10-3
clone size: NA
CDR3 DNA: TGTGCCATTAGTGCGAGCGGCGGCCAAACTAACTATGGCTACACCTTC
CDR3 protein: CAISASGGQTNYGYTF

D gene: TRBD1
J gene: TRBJ1-5
V gene: TRBV6-1
clone size: NA
CDR3 DNA: TGTGCCAGCAGTGAAGCTGGACAGGGGATTTCCAGCAATCAGCCCCAGCATTTT
CDR3 protein: CASSEAGQGISSNQPQHF

D gene: NA
J gene: TRBJ2-7
V gene: TRBV4-3
clone size: few
CDR3 DNA: TGCGCCAGCAGCCAAGGTTTACAATCCCCCTACGAGCAGTACTTC
CDR3 protein: CASSQGLQSPYEQYF

D gene: NA
J gene: TRBJ2-7
V gene: TRBV4-1
clone size: NA
CDR3 DNA: TGCGCCAGCAGCCCCCGACCCCTCACCTCCTACGAGCAGTACTTC
CDR3 protein: CASSPRPLTSYEQYF

D gene: NA
J gene: TRBJ2-2
V gene: TRBV28
clone size: NA
CDR3 DNA: TGTGCCAGCAGTTTTGTAAGGGCGGACACCGGGGAGCTGTTTTTT
CDR3 protein: CASSFVRADTGELFF

D gene: NA
J gene: TRBJ1-6
V gene: TRBV3-1
clone size: NA
CDR3 DNA: TGTGCCAGCAGCCAAGAAGGGGGGGTCTCACCCCTCCACTTT
CDR3 protein: CASSQEGGVSPLHF

D gene: NA
J gene: TRBJ1-1
V gene: TRBV6-5
clone size: NA
CDR3 DNA: TGTGCCAGCAGTTATACCGCGGCGAACACTGAAGCTTTCTTT
CDR3 protein: CASSYTAANTEAFF

D gene: TRBD1
J gene: TRBJ2-7
V gene: TRBV27
clone size: NA
CDR3 DNA: TGTGCCAGCAGGGACGGACAGGGAAACTACGAGCAGTACTTC
CDR3 protein: CASRDGQGNYEQYF

D gene: TRBD1
J gene: TRBJ1-1
V gene: TRBV6-5
clone size: NA
CDR3 DNA: TGTGCCAGCAGTTACTCAGGGACAGGGGCTCCTGAAGCTTTCTTT
CDR3 protein: CASSYSGTGAPEAFF

D gene: NA
J gene: TRBJ2-2
V gene: TRBV6-5
clone size: few
CDR3 DNA: TGTGCCAGCAGTTACCGGGGCGCAGGGACCGGGGAGCTGTTTTTT
CDR3 protein: CASSYRGAGTGELFF

D gene: TRBD1
J gene: TRBJ2-7
V gene: TRBV2
clone size: NA
CDR3 DNA: TGTGCCAGCAGGAAAGAGACAGGGGGCTACGAGCAGTACTTC
CDR3 protein: CASRKETGGYEQYF

D gene: NA
J gene: TRBJ2-5
V gene: TRBV12-3/TRBV12-4
clone size: NA
CDR3 DNA: TGTGCCAGCAGTTTGCTCGTACGGCAGCAAGAGACCCAGTACTTC
CDR3 protein: CASSLLVRQQETQYF

D gene: TRBD1
J gene: TRBJ2-7
V gene: TRBV14
clone size: NA
CDR3 DNA: TGTGCCAGCAGCCCGAGAGAAGGACAGGACTCCTACGAGCAGTACTTC
CDR3 protein: CASSPREGQDSYEQYF

D gene: TRBD2
J gene: TRBJ2-7
V gene: TRBV6-5
clone size: NA
CDR3 DNA: TGTGCCAGCAGTTACACGCGCCTCGGGGGGAACGAGCAGTACTTC
CDR3 protein: CASSYTRLGGNEQYF

D gene: TRBD1
J gene: TRBJ2-3
V gene: TRBV28
clone size: NA
CDR3 DNA: TGTGCCAGCAGTTCCGGGACAGGGTTATCCGATACGCAGTATTTT
CDR3 protein: CASSSGTGLSDTQYF

D gene: NA
J gene: TRBJ2-7
V gene: TRBV7-9
clone size: NA
CDR3 DNA: TGTGCCAGCAGCCCCCTGGCGGGGGCCAACGAGCAGTACTTC
CDR3 protein: CASSPLAGANEQYF

D gene: NA
J gene: TRBJ1-1
V gene: TRBV28
clone size: once
CDR3 DNA: TGTGCCAGCAGGACGAGCTTTTTAGGGCGCATGAACACTGAAGCTTTCTTT
CDR3 protein: CASRTSFLGRMNTEAFF

D gene: NA
J gene: TRBJ2-1
V gene: TRBV5-1
clone size: NA
CDR3 DNA: TGCGCCAGCACGGCTGGGGGGCCTTACAATAAGCAGTTCTTC
CDR3 protein: CASTAGGPYNKQFF

D gene: NA
J gene: TRBJ2-3
V gene: TRBV12-3/TRBV12-4
clone size: NA
CDR3 DNA: TGTGCCATCCCAACCGGCGCCCTTACAGATACGCAGTATTTT
CDR3 protein: CAIPTGALTDTQYF

D gene: TRBD2
J gene: TRBJ2-1
V gene: TRBV27
clone size: NA
CDR3 DNA: TGTGCCAGCAGTTTGCTGACTAGCGGGAGGCAGTGGTCCTACAATGAGCAGTTCTTC
CDR3 protein: CASSLLTSGRQWSYNEQFF

D gene: NA
J gene: TRBJ1-1
V gene: TRBV7-2
clone size: many
CDR3 DNA: TGTGCCAGCAGCTTAGCAGCGAACACTGAAGCTTTCTTT
CDR3 protein: CASSLAANTEAFF

D gene: TRBD1
J gene: TRBJ2-2
V gene: TRBV5-6
clone size: NA
CDR3 DNA: TGTGCCAGCAGCCCCAACAGGGGTATAACGAACACCGGGGAGCTGTTTTTT
CDR3 protein: CASSPNRGITNTGELFF

D gene: TRBD2
J gene: TRBJ2-3
V gene: TRBV25-1
clone size: NA
CDR3 DNA: TGTGCCAGCAGTGCCGTAGCGGGGGCCAGCACAGATACGCAGTATTTT
CDR3 protein: CASSAVAGASTDTQYF

D gene: TRBD2
J gene: TRBJ2-7
V gene: TRBV6-5
clone size: NA
CDR3 DNA: TGTGCCAGCAGTTACTCCGATAGCGGGGGACGACCCTACGAGCAGTACTTC
CDR3 protein: CASSYSDSGGRPYEQYF

D gene: NA
J gene: TRBJ1-4
V gene: TRBV12-3/TRBV12-4
clone size: few
CDR3 DNA: TGTGCCAGCAGTTTCTCGGGTGAAAAACTGTTTTTT
CDR3 protein: CASSFSGEKLFF

D gene: NA
J gene: TRBJ2-7
V gene: TRBV7-9
clone size: NA
CDR3 DNA: TGTGCCAGCAGCTCCACAGGGACCCACGAGCAGTACTTC
CDR3 protein: CASSSTGTHEQYF

D gene: TRBD1
J gene: TRBJ2-5
V gene: TRBV20-1
clone size: NA
CDR3 DNA: TGCAGTGCTAGGTTCGGGACAGACCATGAGCAGTACTTC
CDR3 protein: CSARFGTDHEQYF

D gene: TRBD1
J gene: TRBJ2-5
V gene: TRBV7-9
clone size: NA
CDR3 DNA: TGTGCCAGCAGCTTAGACAGGGGGCGCCGGGAGCAGTACTTC
CDR3 protein: CASSLDRGRREQYF

D gene: NA
J gene: TRBJ2-1
V gene: TRBV4-1
clone size: NA
CDR3 DNA: TGCGCCAGCAGCCAAGGGACCAGTGGGGAGACCCAGTTCTTC
CDR3 protein: CASSQGTSGETQFF

D gene: TRBD1
J gene: TRBJ2-3
V gene: TRBV29-1
clone size: few
CDR3 DNA: TGCAGCGTCACCCCGACAGGGGACCCAATCACAGATACGCAGTATTTT
CDR3 protein: CSVTPTGDPITDTQYF

D gene: NA
J gene: TRBJ2-5
V gene: TRBV7-8
clone size: NA
CDR3 DNA: TGTGCCAGCACCCTGGAGACCCAGTACTTC
CDR3 protein: CASTLETQYF

D gene: NA
J gene: TRBJ2-7
V gene: TRBV6-6
clone size: few
CDR3 DNA: TGTGCCAGCAGCTTTCCGACCGACCAGGGTGTCCACGAGCAGTACTTC
CDR3 protein: CASSFPTDQGVHEQYF